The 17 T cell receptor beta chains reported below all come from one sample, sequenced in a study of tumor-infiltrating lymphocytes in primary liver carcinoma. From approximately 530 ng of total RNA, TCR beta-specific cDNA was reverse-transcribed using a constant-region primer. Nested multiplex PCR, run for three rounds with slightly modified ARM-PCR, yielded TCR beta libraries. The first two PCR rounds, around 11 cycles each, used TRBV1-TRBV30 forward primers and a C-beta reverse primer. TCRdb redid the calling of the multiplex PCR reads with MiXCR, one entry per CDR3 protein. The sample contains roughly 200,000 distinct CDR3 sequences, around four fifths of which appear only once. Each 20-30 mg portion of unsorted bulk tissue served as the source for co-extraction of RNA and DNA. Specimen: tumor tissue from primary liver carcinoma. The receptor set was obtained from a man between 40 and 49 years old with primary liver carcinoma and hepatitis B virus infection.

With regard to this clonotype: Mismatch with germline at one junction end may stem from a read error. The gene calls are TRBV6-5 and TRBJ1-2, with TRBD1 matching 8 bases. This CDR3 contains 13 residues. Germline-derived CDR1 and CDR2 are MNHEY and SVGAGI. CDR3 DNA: TGTGCCAGGAGGACAGGGATTAACCATGGCTACACCTTC. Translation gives CARRTGINHGYTF.

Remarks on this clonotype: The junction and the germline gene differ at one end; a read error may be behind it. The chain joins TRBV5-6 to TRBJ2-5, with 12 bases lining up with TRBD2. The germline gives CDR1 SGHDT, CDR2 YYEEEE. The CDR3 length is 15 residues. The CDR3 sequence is CTSSLLAGGRETQYF. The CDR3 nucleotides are TGTACCAGCAGCTTGCTAGCGGGAGGGCGCGAGACCCAATACTTC.

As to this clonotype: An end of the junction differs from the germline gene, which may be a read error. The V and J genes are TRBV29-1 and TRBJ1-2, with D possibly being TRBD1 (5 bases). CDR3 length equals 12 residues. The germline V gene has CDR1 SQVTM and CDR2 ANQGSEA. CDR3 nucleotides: TGCAGCGTGGAAGAGGGACGGATGGGCTGCACCTTC. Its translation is CSVEEGRMGCTF.

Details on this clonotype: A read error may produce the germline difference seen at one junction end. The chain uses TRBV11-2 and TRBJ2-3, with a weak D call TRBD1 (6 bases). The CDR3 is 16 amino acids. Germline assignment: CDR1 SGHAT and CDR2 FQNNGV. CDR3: CAISRRSTGNTNTQFF. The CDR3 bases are TGTGCCATCAGCAGAAGAAGTACAGGGAACACAAATACGCAGTTTTTT.

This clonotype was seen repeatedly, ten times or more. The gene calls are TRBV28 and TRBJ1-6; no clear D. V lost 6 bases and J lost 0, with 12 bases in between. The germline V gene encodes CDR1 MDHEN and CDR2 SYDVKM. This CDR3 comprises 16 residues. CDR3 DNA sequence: TGTGCCAGCAGACAATTTAAGAGCTCCTATAATTCACCCCTCCACTTT. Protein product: CASRQFKSSYNSPLHF. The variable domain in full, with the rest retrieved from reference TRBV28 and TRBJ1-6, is DVKVTQSSRYLVKRTGEKVFLECVQDMDHENMFWYRQDPGLGLRLIYFSYDVKMKEKGDIPEGYSVSREKKERFSLILESASTNQTSMYLCASRQFKSSYNSPLHFGNGTRLTVT.

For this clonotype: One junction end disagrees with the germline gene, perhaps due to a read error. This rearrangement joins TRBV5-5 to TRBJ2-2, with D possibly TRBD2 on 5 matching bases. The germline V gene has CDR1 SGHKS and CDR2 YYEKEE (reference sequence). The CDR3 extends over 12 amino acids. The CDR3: CAKRLHTGDLFF. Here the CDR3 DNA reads TGTGCCAAAAGACTCCACACCGGGGATCTGTTTTTT. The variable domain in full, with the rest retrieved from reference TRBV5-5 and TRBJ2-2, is DAGVTQSPTHLIKTRGQQVTLRCSPISGHKSVSWYQQVLGQGPQFIFQYYEKEERGRGNFPDRFSARQFPNYSSELNVNALLLGDSALYLCAKRLHTGDLFFGEGSRLTVL.

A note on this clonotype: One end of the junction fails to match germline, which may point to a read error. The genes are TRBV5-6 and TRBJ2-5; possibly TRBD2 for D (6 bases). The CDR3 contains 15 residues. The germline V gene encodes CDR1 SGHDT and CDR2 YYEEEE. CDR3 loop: CASGASVRDQETQYF. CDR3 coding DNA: TGTGCCAGCGGAGCTAGCGTGAGGGATCAAGAGACGCAGTACTTC. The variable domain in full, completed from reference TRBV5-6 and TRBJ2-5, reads DAGVTQSPTHLIKTRGQQVTLRCSPKSGHDTVSWYQQALGQGPQFIFQYYEEEERQRGNFPDRFSGHQFPNYSSELNVNALLLGDSALYLCASGASVRDQETQYFGPGTRLLVL.

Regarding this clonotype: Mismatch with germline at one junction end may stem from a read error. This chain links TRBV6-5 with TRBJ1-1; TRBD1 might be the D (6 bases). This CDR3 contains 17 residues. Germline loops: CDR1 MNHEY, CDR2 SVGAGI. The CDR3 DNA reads TGTACCAGCAGTCCCCCTACGGGGGCCGTAGGTATCGCTGAAGCTTTCTTT. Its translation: CTSSPPTGAVGIAEAFF.

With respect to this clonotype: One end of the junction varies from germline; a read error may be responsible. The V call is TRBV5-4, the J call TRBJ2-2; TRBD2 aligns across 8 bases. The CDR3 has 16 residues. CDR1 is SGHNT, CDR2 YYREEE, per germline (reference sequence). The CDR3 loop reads CDSSPGAGGLAGELFF. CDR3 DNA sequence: TGTGACAGCAGCCCTGGTGCGGGAGGACTCGCCGGGGAGCTGTTTTTT.

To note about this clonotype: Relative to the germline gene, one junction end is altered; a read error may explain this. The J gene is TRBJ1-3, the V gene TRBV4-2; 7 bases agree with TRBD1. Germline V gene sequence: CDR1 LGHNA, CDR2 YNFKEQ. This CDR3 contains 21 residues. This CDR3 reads CARSQEGLPGGRISSGNTIYF. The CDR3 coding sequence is TGTGCCAGGAGCCAAGAAGGCTTGCCAGGGGGTCGTATTTCCTCTGGAAACACCATATATTTT.

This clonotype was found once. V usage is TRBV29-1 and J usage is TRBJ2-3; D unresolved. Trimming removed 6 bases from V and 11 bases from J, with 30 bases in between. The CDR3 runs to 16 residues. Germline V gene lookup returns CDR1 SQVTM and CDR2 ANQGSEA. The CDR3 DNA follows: TGCAGCGTCGCTGGAGTGGACGGACGTAGCAAAGACATGCAGTATTTT. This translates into CSVAGVDGRSKDMQYF.

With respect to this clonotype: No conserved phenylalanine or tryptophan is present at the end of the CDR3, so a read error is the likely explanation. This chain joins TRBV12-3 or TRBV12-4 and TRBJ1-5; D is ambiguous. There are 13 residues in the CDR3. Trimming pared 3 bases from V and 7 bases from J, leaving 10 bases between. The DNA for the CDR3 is TGTGCCAGCAGTTTTGGGGTCATGCAGCCCCAGCATATT. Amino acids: CASSFGVMQPQHI.

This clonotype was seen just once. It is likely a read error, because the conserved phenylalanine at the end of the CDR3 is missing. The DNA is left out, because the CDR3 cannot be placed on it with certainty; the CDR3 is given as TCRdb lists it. CDR3 amino acids: CSVLGTEASI. The V and J genes are TRBV29-1 and TRBJ1-1. Looked up from germline, CDR1 is SQVTM and CDR2 is ANQGSEA. Counting both end residues, the CDR3 totals 10 amino acids.

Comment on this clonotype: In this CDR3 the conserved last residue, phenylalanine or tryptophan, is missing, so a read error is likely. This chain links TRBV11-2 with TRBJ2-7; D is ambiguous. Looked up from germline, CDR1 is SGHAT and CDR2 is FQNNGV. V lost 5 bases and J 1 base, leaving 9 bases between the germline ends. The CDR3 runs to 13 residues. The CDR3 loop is CASSLRQSYEQYY. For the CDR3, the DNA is TGTGCCAGCAGCCTTCGACAATCCTACGAGCAGTACTAC.

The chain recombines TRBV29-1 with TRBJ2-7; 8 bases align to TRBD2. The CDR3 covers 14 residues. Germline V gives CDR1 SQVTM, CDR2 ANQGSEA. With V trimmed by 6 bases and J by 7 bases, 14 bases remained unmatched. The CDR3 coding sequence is TGCAGCGTCGGGACTAGTGGGAGGTCTGGGGAGCAGTACGTC. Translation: CSVGTSGRSGEQYV.

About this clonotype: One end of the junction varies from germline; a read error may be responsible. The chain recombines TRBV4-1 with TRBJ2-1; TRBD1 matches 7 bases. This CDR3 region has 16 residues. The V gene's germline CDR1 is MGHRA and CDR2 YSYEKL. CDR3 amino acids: CASSKEAATGYNEQFF. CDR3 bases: TGCGCCAGCAGCAAAGAAGCCGCGACAGGGTACAATGAGCAGTTCTTC.

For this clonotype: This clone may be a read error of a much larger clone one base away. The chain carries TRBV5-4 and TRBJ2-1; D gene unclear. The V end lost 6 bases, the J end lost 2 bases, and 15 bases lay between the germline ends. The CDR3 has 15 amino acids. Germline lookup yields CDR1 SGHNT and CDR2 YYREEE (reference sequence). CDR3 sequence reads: CASNADSGAYNEQFF. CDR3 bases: TGTGCCAGCAACGCGGATAGTGGGGCCTACAATGAGCAGTTCTTC.